A selection of T cell receptor beta chains follows, all from one sample in a study of T cells in pancreatic ductal adenocarcinoma. Profiling relied on immunoSEQ multiplex PCR, and the TCRdb table lists in-frame clones only, not all of them. The table lists 15,000 to 20,000 clones, 88% of them singletons. The sample comprised PBMCs. Receptors were obtained from a human donor with pancreatic ductal adenocarcinoma. The CDR3 runs from the conserved cysteine through the conserved F or W. D genes are given only for firm matches. Clone size is stated in some rows and not others, as once, few, many or a class when expanded.

j_call	clone_size	d_call	v_call	cdr3_aa	cdr3_nt
TRBJ1-2	few	.	TRBV6-1	CASDLPAGYGYTF	TGTGCCAGCGACCTTCCTGCAGGCTATGGCTACACCTTC
TRBJ2-1	.	TRBD1	TRBV27	CASKTGTGEWNEQFF	TGTGCCAGCAAAACCGGGACAGGGGAGTGGAATGAGCAGTTCTTC
TRBJ2-7	.	.	TRBV11-3	CASSLVQGSRVYEQYF	TGTGCCAGCAGCTTAGTACAGGGTTCTCGGGTCTACGAGCAGTACTTC
TRBJ2-3	once	.	TRBV7-8	CASSRPRGRTDTQYF	TGTGCCAGCAGCCGTCCGCGGGGGCGCACAGATACGCAGTATTTT
TRBJ1-3	.	.	TRBV5-4	CASSLDNPFSGNTIYF	TGTGCCAGCAGCTTGGACAACCCGTTCTCTGGAAACACCATATATTTT
TRBJ1-4	.	.	TRBV7-9	CASSPEMGGLEEKLFF	TGTGCCAGCAGCCCAGAAATGGGGGGGTTGGAAGAAAAACTGTTTTTT
TRBJ1-2	.	.	TRBV28	CASSFPSLRGSQANYGYTF	TGTGCCAGCAGTTTTCCTAGCCTTCGGGGGTCCCAGGCTAACTATGGCTACACCTTC
TRBJ2-7	.	.	TRBV10-2	CASSDAGAYEQYF	TGCGCCAGCAGTGACGCCGGGGCCTACGAGCAGTACTTC
TRBJ1-4	.	TRBD1	TRBV4-1	CASSLSPGGAGEKLFF	TGCGCCAGCAGCCTCTCCCCAGGGGGCGCCGGGGAAAAACTGTTTTTT
TRBJ1-1	.	TRBD1	TRBV5-1	CASSSDRVTEAFF	TGCGCCAGCAGCTCGGACAGGGTTACTGAAGCTTTCTTT
TRBJ1-2	.	.	TRBV4-2	CASSPLQGTYGYTF	TGTGCCAGCAGCCCGTTACAGGGAACTTATGGCTACACCTTC